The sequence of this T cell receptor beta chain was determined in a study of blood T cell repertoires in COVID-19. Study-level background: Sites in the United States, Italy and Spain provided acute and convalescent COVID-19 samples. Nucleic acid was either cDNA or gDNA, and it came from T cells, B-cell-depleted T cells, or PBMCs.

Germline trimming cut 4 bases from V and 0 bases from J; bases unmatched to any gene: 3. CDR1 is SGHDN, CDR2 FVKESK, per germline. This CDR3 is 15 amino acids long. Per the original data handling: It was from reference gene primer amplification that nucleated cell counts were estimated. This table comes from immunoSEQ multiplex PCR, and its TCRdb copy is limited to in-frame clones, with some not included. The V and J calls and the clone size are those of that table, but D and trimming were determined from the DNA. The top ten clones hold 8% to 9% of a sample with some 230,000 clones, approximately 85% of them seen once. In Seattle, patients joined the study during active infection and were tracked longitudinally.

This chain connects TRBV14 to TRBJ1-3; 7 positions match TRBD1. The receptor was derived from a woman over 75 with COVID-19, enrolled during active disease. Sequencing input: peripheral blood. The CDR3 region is CASSRDSSSGNTIYF. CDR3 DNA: TGTGCCAGCAGCCGGGACAGCTCCTCTGGAAACACCATATATTTT.